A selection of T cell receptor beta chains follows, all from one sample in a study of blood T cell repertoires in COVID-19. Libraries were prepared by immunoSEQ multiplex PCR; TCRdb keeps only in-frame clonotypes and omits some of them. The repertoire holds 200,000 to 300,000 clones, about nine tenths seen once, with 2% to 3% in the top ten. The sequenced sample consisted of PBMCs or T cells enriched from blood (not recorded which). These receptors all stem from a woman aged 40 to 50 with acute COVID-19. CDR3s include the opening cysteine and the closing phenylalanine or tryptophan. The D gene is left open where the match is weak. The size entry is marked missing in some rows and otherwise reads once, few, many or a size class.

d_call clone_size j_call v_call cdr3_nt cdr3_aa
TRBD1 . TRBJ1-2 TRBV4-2 TGTGCCAGCAGCCAAGATGCCATCGGATGGGCGGCAGGGGGCGACTATGGCTACACCTTC CASSQDAIGWAAGGDYGYTF
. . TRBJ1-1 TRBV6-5 TGTGCCAGCAGTTACTCGAGGGACAATCGTCCTGAAGCTTTCTTT CASSYSRDNRPEAFF
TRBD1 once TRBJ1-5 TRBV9 TGTGCCAGCAGCGTATCGACAGGGAACAATCAGCCCCAGCATTTT CASSVSTGNNQPQHF
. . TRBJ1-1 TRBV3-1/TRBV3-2 TGTGCCAGCAGCCAGACCCAGGGGACGAACACTGAAGCTTTCTTT CASSQTQGTNTEAFF
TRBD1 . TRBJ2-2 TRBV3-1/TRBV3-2 TGTGCCAGCAGCCCACCTCTCCCCCAGGGGGACACCGGGGAGCTGTTTTTT CASSPPLPQGDTGELFF
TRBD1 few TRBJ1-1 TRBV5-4 TGTGCCAGCAGCTTTACAGGGGGTAACACTGAAGCTTTCTTT CASSFTGGNTEAFF
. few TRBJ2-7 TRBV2 TGTGCCAGCAGTGAATTACTCCACGAGCAGTACTTC CASSELLHEQYF
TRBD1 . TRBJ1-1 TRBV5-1 TGCGCCAGCAGCCGCCGCACAGGGGGCACTGAAGCTTTCTTT CASSRRTGGTEAFF
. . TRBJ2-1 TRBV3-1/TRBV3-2 TGTGCCAGCAGCCCCCACGGGGGGCCGAGGGAGCAGTTCTTC CASSPHGGPREQFF
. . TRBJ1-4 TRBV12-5 TGTGCTAGTGGTTTGCCCCATGAGGGCGAAAAACTGTTTTTT CASGLPHEGEKLFF
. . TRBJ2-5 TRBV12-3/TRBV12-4 TGTGCCAGCAGTTCGGGACTTTTGGAGACCCAGTACTTC CASSSGLLETQYF
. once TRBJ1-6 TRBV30 TGTGCCTGGAGCAGAACACGGGGCTCCTATAATTCACCCCTCCACTTT CAWSRTRGSYNSPLHF
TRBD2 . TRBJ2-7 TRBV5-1 TGCGCCAGCAGAGGGTTAGCGGGGGGGATGTACGAGCAGTACTTC CASRGLAGGMYEQYF
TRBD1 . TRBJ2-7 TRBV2 TGTGCCAGCAGTGCCGACAGGGGAAGCTACGAGCAGTACTTC CASSADRGSYEQYF
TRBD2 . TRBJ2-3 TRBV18 TGTGCCAGCTCACCACTAGCGGGGTCTAGCACAGATACGCAGTATTTT CASSPLAGSSTDTQYF
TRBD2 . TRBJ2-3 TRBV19 TGTGCCAGTAGACTAGCGGGGGTAGATACGCAGTATTTT CASRLAGVDTQYF
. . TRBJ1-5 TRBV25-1 TGTGCCAGCAGTGAATTGGGAGGGCCCAAGCCCCAGCATTTT CASSELGGPKPQHF
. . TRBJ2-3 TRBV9 TGTGCCAGCAGCGTAGCCAGCGGAGATAGCACAGATACGCAGTATTTT CASSVASGDSTDTQYF
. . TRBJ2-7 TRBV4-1 TGCGCCAGCAGCCAAGATTGGCCAGGCCCCTACGAGCAGTACTTC CASSQDWPGPYEQYF
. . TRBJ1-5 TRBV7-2 TGTGCCAGCAGATCGGGACTCCTTAGCAATCAGCCCCAGCATTTT CASRSGLLSNQPQHF
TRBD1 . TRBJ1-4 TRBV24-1 TGTGCCACCAGTGAGTCGACAGGGGGAGCCGAAAAACTGTTTTTT CATSESTGGAEKLFF
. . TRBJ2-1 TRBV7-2 TGTGCCAGCAGCTTATGGACAGTCTACAATGAGCAGTTCTTC CASSLWTVYNEQFF
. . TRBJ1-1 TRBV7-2 TGTGCCAGCAGCTTAACGGGAGCCATGAACACTGAAGCTTTCTTT CASSLTGAMNTEAFF
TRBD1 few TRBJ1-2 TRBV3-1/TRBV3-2 TGTGCCAGCAGCCAAGATGGGGGAGTCAGGGGGCGAGGCTACACCTTC CASSQDGGVRGRGYTF
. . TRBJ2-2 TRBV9 TGTGCCAGCAGCATCCACAGGAGAGAGAACACCGGGGAGCTGTTTTTT CASSIHRRENTGELFF
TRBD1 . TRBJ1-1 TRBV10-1 TGCGCCAGCAGTGGCCAGGGGACAGGGGAAGCTTTCTTT CASSGQGTGEAFF
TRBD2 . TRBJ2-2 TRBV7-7 TGTGCTAGCAGCCTCCGGACTAGCGGGCCGAACACCGGGGAGCTGTTTTTT CASSLRTSGPNTGELFF
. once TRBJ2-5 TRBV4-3 TGCGCCAGCAGCCAAGAATGGAGACAGCCCCAAGAGACCCAGTACTTC CASSQEWRQPQETQYF
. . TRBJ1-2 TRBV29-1 TGCAGCGTTGGGGGGGAAGCTTCAGGATCCTATGGCTACACCTTC CSVGGEASGSYGYTF
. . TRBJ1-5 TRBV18 TGTGCCAGCTCACCGTTGGGGCCAGGGAATAGCAATCAGCCCCAGCATTTT CASSPLGPGNSNQPQHF
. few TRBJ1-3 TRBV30 TGTGCCTGGAGTGTACAGGCTCTTAGCTCTGGAAACACCATATATTTT CAWSVQALSSGNTIYF
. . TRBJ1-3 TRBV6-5 TGTGCCAGCAGCCTTACAGTGTCCTCTGGAAACACCATATATTTT CASSLTVSSGNTIYF
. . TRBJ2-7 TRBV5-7 TGTGCCAGCAGCCCCCCCGGGTTTCACAACGAGCAGTACTTC CASSPPGFHNEQYF
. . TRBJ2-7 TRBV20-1 TGCAGTGCTAGTCTCAAAGGGGTTTCCTACGAGCAGTACTTC CSASLKGVSYEQYF
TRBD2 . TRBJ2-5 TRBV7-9 TGTGCCAGCAGCTTATCAGCGGGGGGGCATCCAGAGACCCAGTACTTC CASSLSAGGHPETQYF
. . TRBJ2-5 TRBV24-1 TGTGCCACCAGTGATCCCAGGCAAGAGACCCAGTACTTC CATSDPRQETQYF
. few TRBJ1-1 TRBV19 TGTGCCAGTACCCCACGACCGGGTGTCAGACTTAACACTGAAGCTTTCTTT CASTPRPGVRLNTEAFF
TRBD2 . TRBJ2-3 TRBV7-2 TGTGCCAGCAGCTTGTGGACTAGCGGGAGGGGCACAGATACGCAGTATTTT CASSLWTSGRGTDTQYF
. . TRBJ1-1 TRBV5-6 TGTGCCAGCAGCTTTTACAGGGTTTACACTGAAGCTTTCTTT CASSFYRVYTEAFF
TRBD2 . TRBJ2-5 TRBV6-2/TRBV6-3 TGTGCCAGCAGGCCTCTAGCGGGGGGCCACTCGACACTCCAAGAGACCCAGTACTTC CASRPLAGGHSTLQETQYF
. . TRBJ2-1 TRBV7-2 TGTGCCAGCAGCCAGGACTCGGCGTCCTACAATGAGCAGTTCTTC CASSQDSASYNEQFF
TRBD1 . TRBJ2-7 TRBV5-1 TGCGCCAGCAGCATGAGGGGGCCCTCCTACGAGCAGTACTTC CASSMRGPSYEQYF
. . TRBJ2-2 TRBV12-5 TGTGCTAGTGTGACTGGGGGCCGACTCACCGGGGAGCTGTTTTTT CASVTGGRLTGELFF
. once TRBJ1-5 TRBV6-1 TGTGCCAGCAGTGAATCTCCGGCCCCAGGGAGCAATCAGCCCCAGCATTTT CASSESPAPGSNQPQHF
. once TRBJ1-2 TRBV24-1 TGTGCCACCAGTGACAAAGGTCGCGAGGGCTATGGCTACACCTTC CATSDKGREGYGYTF
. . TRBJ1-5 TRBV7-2 TGTGCCAGCAGCTTATTAAGGGGGAATAATCAGCCCCAGCATTTT CASSLLRGNNQPQHF
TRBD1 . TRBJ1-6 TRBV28 TGTGCCAGCACCGACACCACAGGGGCTAATTCACCCCTCCACTTT CASTDTTGANSPLHF
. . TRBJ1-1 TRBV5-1 TGCGCCAGCAGCTTAGAGCAGGGTGGAGTGAACACTGAAGCTTTCTTT CASSLEQGGVNTEAFF
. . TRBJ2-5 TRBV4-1 TGCGCCAGCAGCCAACCCGTCGGGACCCAGTACTTC CASSQPVGTQYF
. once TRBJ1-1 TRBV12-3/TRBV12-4 TGTGCCAGCAGATTAATCCCCGCCAGTGAAGCTTTCTTT CASRLIPASEAFF